Here is one TCR beta chain with its context. It was RNA transcripts that yielded the amplified TCR beta CDR3 regions. In the first-round RT-PCR of the TCR CDR3, the HTBI primer set was used. TCRdb re-called the multiplex PCR reads through MiXCR, storing one row per CDR3 protein. The repertoire holds hundreds of thousands of distinct CDR3 sequences, approximately 13% seen once, with roughly 33% in the top ten. The data stem from a study of T cells in Graves' hyperthyroidism and ophthalmopathy. V was trimmed by 1 base and J by 3 bases, leaving 7 bases between them. This CDR3 contains 13 residues. Per germline, CDR1 SNHLY and CDR2 FYNNEI.

The TCR was taken from a woman aged 40 to 50 with Graves' ophthalmopathy. The chain links TRBV2 to TRBJ2-7; D is undetermined. The specimen was blood. The chain's CDR3 is CASSEGRRYEQYF. The DNA of the CDR3 is TGTGCCAGCAGTGAAGGCCGGCGCTACGAGCAGTACTTC.